This T cell receptor beta chain was recorded in a study of blood T cell repertoires in COVID-19 (dated by TCRdb to the early 2020s). In terms of the full investigation: Samples covering the acute and convalescent phases of COVID-19 were provided by collaborators in the United States, Italy and Spain. The prospective study material was composed of cDNA or gDNA derived from T cells, B-cell-depleted T cells, or PBMCs. Sample metadata almost always included a de-identified subject ID, COVID-19 status, age in years and sex. HLA class I and class II types, where available, came from metadata supplied by the sample provider rather than from assay-based typing. A freely available public database, intended as a resource for researchers studying the immune response to SARS-CoV-2, is where the repertoires were released. Deeply sampled blood TCRbeta repertoires from subjects exposed to, actively infected with, or recovered from COVID-19 were included in the dataset. The samples were drawn from two sources: the first 160 participants of the ongoing ImmuneRACE study, and fewer than 1,500 subjects contributed by 6 global collaborators. Summary of the overall study and its limitations: The quantity of clinical and demographic metadata differed by source and by participant and was supplied without curation.

Note on this clone: What this receptor recognizes is not known. Per-base qualities were not stored, and no clone one base away is much larger.

Each collaborating institution followed its own protocols to collect whole blood in K2EDTA tubes. For TCRbeta analysis, collaborators shipped samples as frozen whole blood, isolated PBMCs, or DNA extracted from either of those sample types. The germline V gene sets CDR1 to SGHVS and CDR2 to FQNEAQ. The CDR3 has 15 amino acids, counting the end cysteine and phenylalanine. Only the CDR3 DNA stays, 45 bases, in frame from base 1. V is clipped by 5 bases and J by 0 bases, and the sequence between their germline boundaries is 11 bases long. The immunoSEQ Assay, a bias-controlled multiplex PCR, was used to amplify TCRbeta CDR3 regions from genomic DNA. Processing in the source paper ran as follows. Nucleated cell counts per sample were estimated from amplification of reference gene primers within the assay. To quantify the absolute abundance of each unique TCRbeta CDR3 rearrangement, sequence reads were collapsed and filtered. For each sample, productive Simpson clonality was calculated as the square root of Simpson's diversity index over productive rearrangements. In TCRdb, the immuneACCESS table is reduced to in-frame sequences with V and J assigned. These tables do not hold every clone; where another copy was compared, an unresolved V gene accounts for under half, and the others remain unexplained. V, J and clone size are those of that table, while D and trimming were read from the DNA. This sample lists a few hundred thousand clones; approximately 86% were detected once. Roughly 2% of the sample is taken by the ten largest.

The sequence joins TRBV7-8 to TRBJ2-4; TRBD1 is possibly the D segment (5 matching bases). The TCR comes from a man aged 18 to 30 with active or convalescent COVID-19. The specimen sequenced was peripheral blood. The sequenced DNA: TGTGCCAGCAGCCCCTCGACAGTAGCCAAAAACATTCAGTACTTC. Its product reads: CASSPSTVAKNIQYF.